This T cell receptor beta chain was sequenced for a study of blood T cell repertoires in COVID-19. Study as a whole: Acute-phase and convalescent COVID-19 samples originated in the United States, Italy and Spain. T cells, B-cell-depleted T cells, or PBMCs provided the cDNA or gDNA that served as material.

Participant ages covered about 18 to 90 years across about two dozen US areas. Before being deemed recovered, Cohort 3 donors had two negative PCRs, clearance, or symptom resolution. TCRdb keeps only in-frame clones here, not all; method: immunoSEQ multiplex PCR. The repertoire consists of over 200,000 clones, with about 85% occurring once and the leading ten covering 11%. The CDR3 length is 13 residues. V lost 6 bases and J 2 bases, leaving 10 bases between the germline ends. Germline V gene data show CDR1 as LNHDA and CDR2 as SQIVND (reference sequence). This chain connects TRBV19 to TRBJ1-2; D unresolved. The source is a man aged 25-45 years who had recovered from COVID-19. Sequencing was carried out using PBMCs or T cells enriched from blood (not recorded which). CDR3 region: CASSPGLNYGYTF. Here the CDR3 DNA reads TGTGCCAGTAGCCCGGGTCTCAACTATGGCTACACCTTC.